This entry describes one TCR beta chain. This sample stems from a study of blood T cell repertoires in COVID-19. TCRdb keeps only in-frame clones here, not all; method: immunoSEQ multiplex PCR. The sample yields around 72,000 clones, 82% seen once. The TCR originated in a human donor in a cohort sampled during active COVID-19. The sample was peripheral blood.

This CDR3 reads CASSSPNQPQHF. CDR3 DNA: TGTGCCAGCAGCTCCCCAAATCAGCCCCAGCATTTT. V gene TRBV5-4 combines with J gene TRBJ1-5; no clear D gene. CDR3 length equals 12 residues. The V gene's germline CDR1 is SGHNT and CDR2 YYREEE (reference sequence). V lost 3 bases to trimming and J lost 4 bases, with 5 bases between them.